This T cell receptor (beta chain) originates from a study of T cell changes during pregnancy in multiple sclerosis (dated by TCRdb to about 2019). Regarding the complete study: In women with multiple sclerosis, the researchers looked at how the T cell repertoire shifted as pregnancy progressed.

The library relied on the immunoSEQ multiplex PCR assay. TCRdb took over this immuneACCESS table, retaining in-frame rearrangements with V and J assigned. Such tables are incomplete; in checked studies, under half of the missing clones stem from an unresolved V gene, and the remainder is unexplained. In all, the sample holds more than 70,000 clones, and 85% to 95% of those were seen once. The ten top clones hold approximately 2.1% of the sample. As to this clone: Its recognized antigen is unknown. No qualities accompany the bases; no much larger clone lies one base away.

The sequenced sample was peripheral blood, obtained before pregnancy. The sequence came from a female donor with multiple sclerosis, enrolled in a pregnancy study.

The CDR3 reads as follows: CASSSGQGGTEKLFF. The DNA sequence is as follows: TGTGCCAGCAGCTCCGGACAGGGCGGGACTGAAAAACTGTTTTTT. The V and J segments used are TRBV6-6 and TRBJ1-4; the central 8 bases match TRBD1. The CDR3 starts with the cysteine, ends with the phenylalanine, and has 15 residues. Left in the record is the CDR3 DNA by itself, 45 bases read in frame from the first base. The V end gives up 6 bases and the J end 7 bases, leaving 10 bases in the junction not matched to a gene. CDR1 and CDR2, per the germline V gene (reference sequence), are MNHNY and SVGAGI.